These 5 T cell receptor beta chains were all obtained from the same sample, sequenced in a study of radiotherapy plus CTLA-4 blockade in lung cancer. Here immunoSEQ multiplex PCR was the method, and the copy in TCRdb shows in-frame clones only, minus some. The profile shows 45,000 to 55,000 clones, roughly three quarters of them singletons. The sample consisted of peripheral blood, taken from a patient treated with radiotherapy plus ipilimumab. All receptors derive from a human donor with non-small cell lung cancer who had a partial response to radiotherapy plus ipilimumab.

The chain is built from TRBV6-5 and TRBJ2-1; D call uncertain. Trimming cost V 4 bases and J 5 bases, with 9 bases left between them. Germline V gives CDR1 MNHEY, CDR2 SVGAGI. The CDR3 extends over 13 amino acids. CDR3 DNA sequence: TGTGCCAGCAGTTTGTTGAGAGACAATGAGCAGTTCTTC. Amino acids: CASSLLRDNEQFF.

This clone was seen a few times. The J gene is TRBJ2-3, the V gene TRBV4-2; 8 bases are a match to TRBD2. With V trimmed by 4 bases and J by 0 bases, 3 bases remained unmatched. CDR3 length equals 15 residues. CDR1 is LGHNA and CDR2 is YNFKEQ in the germline V gene. This chain's CDR3 is CASSLQRGSTDTQYF. CDR3 sequence (DNA): TGTGCCAGCAGCCTGCAGCGGGGGAGCACAGATACGCAGTATTTT.

The J gene is TRBJ1-1, the V gene TRBV5-5; D unclear. The V and J ends lost 4 bases and 6 bases respectively, with 13 bases between them. Germline values: CDR1 SGHKS, CDR2 YYEKEE (reference sequence). This CDR3 is 13 amino acids long. The CDR3 sequence is CASSTVLMAEAFF. As DNA, the CDR3 is TGTGCCAGCAGCACTGTGTTAATGGCTGAAGCTTTCTTT.

This clone has a handful of counts. The rearrangement uses TRBV9 and TRBJ2-3; perhaps TRBD2 as D (7 bases). Germline loops: CDR1 SGDLS, CDR2 YYNGEE. The CDR3 runs to 17 residues. Trimming took off 3 bases at V and 2 bases at J, with 19 bases between the two ends. The CDR3 sequence is CASSGLGGGGATDTQYF. CDR3 DNA sequence: TGTGCCAGCAGCGGACTAGGAGGGGGGGGAGCCACAGATACGCAGTATTTT.

The chain uses TRBV11-3 and TRBJ1-1; TRBD1 matches 8 bases. Germline CDR1 and CDR2: SGHNT and YENEEA. The V and J ends lost 5 bases and 5 bases, in that order; junction bases with no gene match: 7. CDR3 length equals 14 residues. CDR3: CASSVTGVFTEAFF. CDR3 DNA: TGTGCCAGCAGCGTGACAGGGGTGTTTACTGAAGCTTTCTTT.